This TCR beta chain was identified in a study of shared clonotypes between healthy human individuals. Between the trimmed V and J ends, which lost 0 bases and 4 bases, there was a span of 12 bases. Germline CDR1 SGHRS, CDR2 YFSETQ. The CDR3 sequence is 15 residues long. Some clones are missing from TCRdb's copy, which holds only in-frame ones; the method was immunoSEQ multiplex PCR. The repertoire has about 1.5 million clones, roughly 96% of them found once; the top ten carry roughly 1.2%. The chain has TRBV5-1 and TRBJ2-3; the D gene is possibly TRBD2 (6 bases). The sequencing sample was made of naive CD4+ T cells sorted from blood. The subset is: CD45RA+ positively selected. The receptor was isolated from a man aged 25-40 years in good health. The CDR3 region has the DNA TGCGCCAGCAGCTTGGCCAGGGAGGAGTCAGATACGCAGTATTTT. Translating it yields CASSLAREESDTQYF. Drawing the rest from reference TRBV5-1 and TRBJ2-3, the complete variable domain is KAGVTQTPRYLIKTRGQQVTLSCSPISGHRSVSWYQQTPGQGLQFLFEYFSETQRNKGNFPGRFSGRQFSNSRSEMNVSTLELGDSALYLCASSLAREESDTQYFGPGTRLTVL.